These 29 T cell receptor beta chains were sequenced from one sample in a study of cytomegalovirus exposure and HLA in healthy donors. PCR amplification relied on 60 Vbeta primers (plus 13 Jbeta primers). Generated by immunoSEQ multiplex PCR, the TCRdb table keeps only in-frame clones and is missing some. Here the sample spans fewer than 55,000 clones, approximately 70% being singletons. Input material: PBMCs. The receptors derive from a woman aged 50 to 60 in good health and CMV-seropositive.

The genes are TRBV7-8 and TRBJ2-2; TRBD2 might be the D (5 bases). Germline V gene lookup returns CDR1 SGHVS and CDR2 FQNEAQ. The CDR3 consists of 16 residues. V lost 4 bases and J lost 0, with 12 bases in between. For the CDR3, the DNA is TGTGCCAGCAGCTCCCGAGCGGAGTCGAACACCGGGGAGCTGTTTTTT. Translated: CASSSRAESNTGELFF.

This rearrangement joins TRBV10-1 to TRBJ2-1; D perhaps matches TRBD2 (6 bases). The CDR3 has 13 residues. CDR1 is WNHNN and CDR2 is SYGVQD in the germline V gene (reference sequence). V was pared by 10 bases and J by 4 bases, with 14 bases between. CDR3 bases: TGCGCCACCCTAAACGGGGGTTACAATGAGCAGTTCTTC. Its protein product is CATLNGGYNEQFF.

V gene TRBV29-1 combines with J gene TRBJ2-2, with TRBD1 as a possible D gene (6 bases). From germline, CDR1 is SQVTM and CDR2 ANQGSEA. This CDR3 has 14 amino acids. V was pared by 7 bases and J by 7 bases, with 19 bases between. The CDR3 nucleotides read TGCAGCGCGCCACAGGGCTCGATTAACGGGGAGCTGTTTTTT. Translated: CSAPQGSINGELFF.

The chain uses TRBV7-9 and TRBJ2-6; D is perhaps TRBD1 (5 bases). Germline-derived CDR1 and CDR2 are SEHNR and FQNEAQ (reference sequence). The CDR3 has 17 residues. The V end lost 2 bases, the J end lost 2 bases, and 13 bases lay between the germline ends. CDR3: CASSLTRTLAGANVLTF. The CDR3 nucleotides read TGTGCCAGCAGCTTAACTCGGACATTAGCTGGGGCCAACGTCCTGACTTTC.

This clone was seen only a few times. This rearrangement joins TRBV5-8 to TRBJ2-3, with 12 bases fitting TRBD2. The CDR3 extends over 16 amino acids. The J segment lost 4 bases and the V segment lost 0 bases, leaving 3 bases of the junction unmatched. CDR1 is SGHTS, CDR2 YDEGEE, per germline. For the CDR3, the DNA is TGTGCCAGCAGCTTGGCTCTAGCGGGAGGGGCAGATACGCAGTATTTT. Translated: CASSLALAGGADTQYF.

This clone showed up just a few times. CDR3 nucleotides: TGTGCCAGCAGTTTATTGGACTCTGAAGCTTTCTTT. This encodes CASSLLDSEAFF. The V and J genes are TRBV28 and TRBJ1-1; D call uncertain. V lost 1 base to trimming and J lost 6 bases, with 6 bases between them. Germline CDR1 reads MDHEN; CDR2 reads SYDVKM. The CDR3 consists of 12 residues.

CDR3 residues: CASSLGLAGLGELFF. Written as DNA, the CDR3 is TGTGCCAGCAGCTTAGGACTAGCGGGGCTAGGGGAGCTGTTTTTT. The gene calls are TRBV5-4 and TRBJ2-2; 12 bases map to TRBD2. The CDR3 is made up of 15 amino acids. Per the germline V gene, CDR1 is SGHNT and CDR2 is YYREEE (reference sequence). V was pared by 2 bases and J by 8 bases, with 4 bases of the junction left unmatched.

As DNA, the CDR3 is TGTGCCAGTAGTATAGGGACTAGCGGCACAGATACGCAGTATTTT. Translating gives CASSIGTSGTDTQYF. The genes are TRBV19 and TRBJ2-3; 9 bases fit TRBD2. With V trimmed by 1 base and J by 1 base, 0 bases remained unmatched. Germline assignment: CDR1 LNHDA and CDR2 SQIVND (reference sequence). CDR3 length equals 15 residues.

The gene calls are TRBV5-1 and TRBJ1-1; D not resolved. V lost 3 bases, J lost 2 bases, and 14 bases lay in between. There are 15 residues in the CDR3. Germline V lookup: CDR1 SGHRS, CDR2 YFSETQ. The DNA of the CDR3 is TGCGCCAGCAGCTCGATACAGCCTTATAACACTGAAGCTTTCTTT. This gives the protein CASSSIQPYNTEAFF.

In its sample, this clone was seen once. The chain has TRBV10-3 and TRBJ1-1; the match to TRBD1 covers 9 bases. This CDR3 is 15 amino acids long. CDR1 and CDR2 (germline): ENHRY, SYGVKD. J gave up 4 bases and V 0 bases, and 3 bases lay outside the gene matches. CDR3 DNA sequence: TGTGCCATCAGTGAGTCACAGGGGGCGAGCACTGAAGCTTTCTTT. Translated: CAISESQGASTEAFF.

The CDR3 coding sequence is TGTGCCAGCAGTCGTCTTGGGGCCAACGTCCTGACTTTC. Its translation is CASSRLGANVLTF. The rearrangement joins TRBV27 to TRBJ2-6; D unresolved. Germline-derived CDR1 and CDR2 are MNHEY and SMNVEV (reference sequence). This CDR3 has 13 residues. V was pared by 5 bases and J by 3 bases, with 5 bases between.

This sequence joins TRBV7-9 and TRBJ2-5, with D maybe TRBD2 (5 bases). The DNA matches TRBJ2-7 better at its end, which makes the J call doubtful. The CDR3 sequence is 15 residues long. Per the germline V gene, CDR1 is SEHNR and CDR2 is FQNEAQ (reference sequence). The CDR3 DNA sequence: TGTGCCAGCAGCTCCGCCCGATCTTCGGCGGGCGAGCAGTACTTC. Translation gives CASSSARSSAGEQYF.

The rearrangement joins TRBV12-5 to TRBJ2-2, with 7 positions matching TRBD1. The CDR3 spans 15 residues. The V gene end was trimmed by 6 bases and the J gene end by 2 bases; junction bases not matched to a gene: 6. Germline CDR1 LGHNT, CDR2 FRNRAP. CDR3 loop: CASGRDRLNTGELFF. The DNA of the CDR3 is TGTGCTAGTGGGAGGGACAGACTCAACACCGGGGAGCTGTTTTTT.

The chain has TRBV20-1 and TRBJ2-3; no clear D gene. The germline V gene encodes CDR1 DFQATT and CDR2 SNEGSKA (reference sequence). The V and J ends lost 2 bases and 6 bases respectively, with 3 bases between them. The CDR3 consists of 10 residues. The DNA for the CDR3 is TGCAGTGCTAGATCTGATACGCAGTATTTT. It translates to CSARSDTQYF.

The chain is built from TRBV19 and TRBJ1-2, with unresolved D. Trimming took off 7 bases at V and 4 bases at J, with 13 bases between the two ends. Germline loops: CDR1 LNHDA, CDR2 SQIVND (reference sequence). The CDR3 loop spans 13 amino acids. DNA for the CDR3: TGTGCCAGTAACGCCCCACATTCCTATGGCTACACCTTC. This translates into CASNAPHSYGYTF.

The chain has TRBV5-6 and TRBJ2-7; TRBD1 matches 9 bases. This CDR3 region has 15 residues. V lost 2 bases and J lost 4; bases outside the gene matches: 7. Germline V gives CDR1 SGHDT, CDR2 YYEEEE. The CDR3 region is CASSLISGQGYEQYF. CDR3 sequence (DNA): TGTGCCAGCAGCTTAATTTCGGGACAGGGTTACGAGCAGTACTTC.

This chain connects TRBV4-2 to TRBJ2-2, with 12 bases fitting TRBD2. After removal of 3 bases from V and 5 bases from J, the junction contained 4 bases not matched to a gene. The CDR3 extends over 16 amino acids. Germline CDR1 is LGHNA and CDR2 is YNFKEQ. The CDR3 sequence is CASSQRLAGATGELFF. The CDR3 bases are TGTGCCAGCAGCCAGCGACTAGCGGGAGCGACCGGGGAGCTGTTTTTT.

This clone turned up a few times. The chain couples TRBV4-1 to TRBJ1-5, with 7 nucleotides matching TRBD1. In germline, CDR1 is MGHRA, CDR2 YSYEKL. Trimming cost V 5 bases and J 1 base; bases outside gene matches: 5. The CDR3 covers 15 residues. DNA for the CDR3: TGCGCCAGCAGCGGACAGGTGATAAGCAATCAGCCCCAGCATTTT. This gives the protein CASSGQVISNQPQHF.

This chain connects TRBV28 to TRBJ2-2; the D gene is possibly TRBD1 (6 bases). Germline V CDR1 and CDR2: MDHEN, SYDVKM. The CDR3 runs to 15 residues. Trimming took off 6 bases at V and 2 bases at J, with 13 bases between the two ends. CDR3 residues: CASRERGGNTGELFF. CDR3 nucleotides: TGTGCCAGCAGGGAAAGAGGGGGAAACACCGGGGAGCTGTTTTTT.

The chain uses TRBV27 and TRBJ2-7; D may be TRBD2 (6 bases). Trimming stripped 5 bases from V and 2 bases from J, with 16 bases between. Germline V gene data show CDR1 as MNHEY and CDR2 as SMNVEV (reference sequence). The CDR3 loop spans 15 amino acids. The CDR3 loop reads CASSPSRAGPYEQYF. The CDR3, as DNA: TGTGCCAGCAGTCCCAGCCGGGCGGGACCCTACGAGCAGTACTTC.

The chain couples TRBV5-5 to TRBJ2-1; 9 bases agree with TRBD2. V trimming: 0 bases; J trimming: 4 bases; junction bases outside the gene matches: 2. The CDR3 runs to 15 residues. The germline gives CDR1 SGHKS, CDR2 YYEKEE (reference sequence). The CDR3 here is CASSLGLAVYNEQFF. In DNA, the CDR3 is TGTGCCAGCAGCTTGGGACTAGCGGTGTACAATGAGCAGTTCTTC.

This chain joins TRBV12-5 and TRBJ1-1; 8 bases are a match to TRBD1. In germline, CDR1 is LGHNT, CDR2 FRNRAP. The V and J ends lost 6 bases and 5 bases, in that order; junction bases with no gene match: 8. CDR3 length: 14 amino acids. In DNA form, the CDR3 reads TGTGCTAGTGGCCGAGGACAGGGAGGGACTGAAGCTTTCTTT. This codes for CASGRGQGGTEAFF. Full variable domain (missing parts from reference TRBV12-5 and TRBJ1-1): DARVTQTPRHKVTEMGQEVTMRCQPILGHNTVFWYRQTMMQGLELLAYFRNRAPLDDSGMPKDRFSAEMPDATLATLKIQPSEPRDSAVYFCASGRGQGGTEAFFGQGTRLTVV.

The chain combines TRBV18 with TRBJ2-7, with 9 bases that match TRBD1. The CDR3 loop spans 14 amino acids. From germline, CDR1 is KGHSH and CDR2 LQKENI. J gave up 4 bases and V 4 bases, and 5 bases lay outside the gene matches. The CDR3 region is CASSQGQGVYEQYF. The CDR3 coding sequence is TGTGCCAGCTCACAGGGACAGGGTGTGTACGAGCAGTACTTC.

The CDR3 is CTSSRTSGGGFHEQYF. CDR3 in DNA: TGCACCAGCAGCCGTACTAGCGGGGGCGGGTTTCACGAGCAGTACTTC. The chain joins TRBV1 to TRBJ2-7; the table gives TRBD2 as D, unverified against the DNA. TRBV1 represents a pseudogene. This CDR3 spans 16 amino acids.

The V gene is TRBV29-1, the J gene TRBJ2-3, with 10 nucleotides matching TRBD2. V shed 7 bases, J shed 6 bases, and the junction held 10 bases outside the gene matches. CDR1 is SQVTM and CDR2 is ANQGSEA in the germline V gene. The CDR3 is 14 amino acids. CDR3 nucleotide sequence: TGCAGCGCCCGGACTAGCGGCGGGGGGGATACGCAGTATTTT. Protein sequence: CSARTSGGGDTQYF.

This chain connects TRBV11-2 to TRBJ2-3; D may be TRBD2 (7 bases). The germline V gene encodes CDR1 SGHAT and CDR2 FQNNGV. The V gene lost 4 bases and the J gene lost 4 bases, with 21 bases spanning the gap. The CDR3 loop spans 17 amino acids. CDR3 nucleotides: TGTGCCAGCAGCTCCCAAAAGGGCGGGGGCTTCGCAGATACGCAGTATTTT. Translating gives CASSSQKGGGFADTQYF. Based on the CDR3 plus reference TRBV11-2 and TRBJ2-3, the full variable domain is EAGVAQSPRYKIIEKRQSVAFWCNPISGHATLYWYQQILGQGPKLLIQFQNNGVVDDSQLPKDRFSAERLKGVDSTLKIQPAKLEDSAVYLCASSSQKGGGFADTQYFGPGTRLTVL.

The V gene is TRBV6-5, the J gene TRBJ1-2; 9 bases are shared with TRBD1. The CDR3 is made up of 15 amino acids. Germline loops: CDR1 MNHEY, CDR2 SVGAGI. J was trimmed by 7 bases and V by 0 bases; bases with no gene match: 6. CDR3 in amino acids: CASSYSRTGDGGYTF. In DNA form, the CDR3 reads TGTGCCAGCAGTTACTCTCGGACAGGGGATGGTGGCTACACCTTC.

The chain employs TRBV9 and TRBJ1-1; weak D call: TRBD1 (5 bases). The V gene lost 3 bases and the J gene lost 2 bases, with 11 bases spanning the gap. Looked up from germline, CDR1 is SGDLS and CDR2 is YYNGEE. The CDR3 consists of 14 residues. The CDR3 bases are TGTGCCAGCAGCGCGACAGCTTACAACACTGAAGCTTTCTTT. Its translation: CASSATAYNTEAFF.

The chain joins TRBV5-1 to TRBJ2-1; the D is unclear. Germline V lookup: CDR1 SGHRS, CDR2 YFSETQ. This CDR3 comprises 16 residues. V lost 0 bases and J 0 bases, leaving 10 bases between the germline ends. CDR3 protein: CASSLAAVSSYNEQFF. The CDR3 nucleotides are TGCGCCAGCAGCTTGGCCGCGGTGAGCTCCTACAATGAGCAGTTCTTC.